The clone carrying this TCR beta chain came up once. These data are taken from a study of blood T cell repertoires in COVID-19. The wider study: Sample material is recorded as cDNA or gDNA derived from T cells, B-cell-depleted T cells, or PBMCs.

In the original workflow: How many nucleated cells were present was estimated from reference gene primer amplification. Libraries were prepared by immunoSEQ multiplex PCR; TCRdb keeps only in-frame clonotypes and omits some of them. That table supplies the V and J calls and clone size; D and trimming were determined from the DNA. Of 150,000 to 200,000 clones detected, approximately 92% appear once; the ten largest clones hold 3.5% to 5%. Germline V CDR1 and CDR2: MDHEN, SYDVKM. The CDR3 consists of 15 residues. The J segment lost 3 bases and the V segment lost 4 bases, leaving 7 bases of the junction unmatched.

The V call is TRBV28, the J call TRBJ2-7; TRBD2 matches 9 bases. Sequenced material: peripheral blood. This clonotype originated in a woman aged 45-65 years with acute or convalescent COVID-19. The DNA of the CDR3 is TGTGCCAGCAGTTCACTTAGCGGGGGACGCTACGAGCAGTACTTC. It is translated as CASSSLSGGRYEQYF.